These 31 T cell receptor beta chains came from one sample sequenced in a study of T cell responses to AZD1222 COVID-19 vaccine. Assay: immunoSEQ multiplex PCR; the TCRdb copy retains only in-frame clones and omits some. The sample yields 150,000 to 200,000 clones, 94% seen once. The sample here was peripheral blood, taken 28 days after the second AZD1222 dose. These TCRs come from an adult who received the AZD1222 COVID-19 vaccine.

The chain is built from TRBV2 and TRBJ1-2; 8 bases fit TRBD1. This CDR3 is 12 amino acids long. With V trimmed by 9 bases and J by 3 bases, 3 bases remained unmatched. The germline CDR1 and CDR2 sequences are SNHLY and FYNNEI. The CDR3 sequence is CARTGVHYGYTF. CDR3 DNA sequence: TGTGCCAGGACAGGGGTTCACTATGGCTACACCTTC.

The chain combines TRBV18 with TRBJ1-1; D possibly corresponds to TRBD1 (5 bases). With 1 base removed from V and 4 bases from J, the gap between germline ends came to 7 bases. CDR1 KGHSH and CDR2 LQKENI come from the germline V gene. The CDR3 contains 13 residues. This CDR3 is CASSPQGLTEAFF. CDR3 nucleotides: TGTGCCAGCTCACCACAGGGGCTCACTGAAGCTTTCTTT.

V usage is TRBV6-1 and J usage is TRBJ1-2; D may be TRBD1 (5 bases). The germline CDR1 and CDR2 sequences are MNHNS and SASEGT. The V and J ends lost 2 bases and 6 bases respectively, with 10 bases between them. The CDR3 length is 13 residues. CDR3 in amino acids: CASSERQGDGYTF. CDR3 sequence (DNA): TGTGCCAGCAGTGAACGGCAGGGCGATGGCTACACCTTC.

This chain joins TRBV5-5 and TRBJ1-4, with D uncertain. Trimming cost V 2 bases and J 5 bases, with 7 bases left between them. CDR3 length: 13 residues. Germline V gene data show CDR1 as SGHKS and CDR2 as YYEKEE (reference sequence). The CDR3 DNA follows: TGTGCCAGCAGCTTAGCCCCGAATGAAAAACTGTTTTTT. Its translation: CASSLAPNEKLFF.

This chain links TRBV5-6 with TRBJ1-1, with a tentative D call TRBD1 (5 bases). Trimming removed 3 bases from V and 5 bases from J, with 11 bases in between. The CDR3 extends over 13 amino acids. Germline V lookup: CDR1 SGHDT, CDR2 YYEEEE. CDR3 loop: CASSWGRGTEAFF. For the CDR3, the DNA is TGTGCCAGCAGCTGGGGACGGGGGACTGAAGCTTTCTTT.

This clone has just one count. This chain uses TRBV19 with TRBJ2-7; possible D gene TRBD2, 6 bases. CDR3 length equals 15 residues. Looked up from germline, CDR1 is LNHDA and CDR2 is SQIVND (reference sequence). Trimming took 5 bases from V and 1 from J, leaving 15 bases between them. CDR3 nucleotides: TGTGCCAGTAGTCAGGCCCGGGACTCGTCCTACGAGCAGTACTTC. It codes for CASSQARDSSYEQYF.

The CDR3 here is CATSAYTGNQPQHF. The CDR3 DNA follows: TGTGCCACCAGTGCCTATACCGGCAATCAGCCCCAGCATTTT. The chain links TRBV24-1 to TRBJ1-5; D is undetermined. CDR3 length equals 14 residues. V shed 5 bases and J shed 2 bases, with 9 bases lying between them. Germline CDR1 reads KGHDR; CDR2 reads SFDVKD.

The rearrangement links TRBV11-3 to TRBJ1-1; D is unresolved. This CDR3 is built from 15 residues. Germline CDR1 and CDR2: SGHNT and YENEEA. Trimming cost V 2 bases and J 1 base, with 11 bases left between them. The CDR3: CASSLKGGENTEAFF. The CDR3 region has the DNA TGTGCCAGCAGCTTAAAGGGAGGTGAGAACACTGAAGCTTTCTTT. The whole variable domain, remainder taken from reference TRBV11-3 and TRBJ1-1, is EAGVVQSPRYKIIEKKQPVAFWCNPISGHNTLYWYLQNLGQGPELLIRYENEEAVDDSQLPKDRFSAERLKGVDSTLKIQPAELGDSAVYLCASSLKGGENTEAFFGQGTRLTVV.

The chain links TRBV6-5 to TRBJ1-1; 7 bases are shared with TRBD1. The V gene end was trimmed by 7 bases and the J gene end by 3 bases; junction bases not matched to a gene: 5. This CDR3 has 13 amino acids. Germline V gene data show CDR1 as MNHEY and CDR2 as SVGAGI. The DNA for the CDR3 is TGTGCCAGCAACCTAGACAGGGACACTGAAGCTTTCTTT. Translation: CASNLDRDTEAFF.

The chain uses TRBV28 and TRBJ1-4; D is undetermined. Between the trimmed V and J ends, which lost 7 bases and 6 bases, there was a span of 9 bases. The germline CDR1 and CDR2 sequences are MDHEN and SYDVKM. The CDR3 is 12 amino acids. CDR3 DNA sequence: TGTGCCAGCACCTCATCGGATGAAAAACTGTTTTTT. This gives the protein CASTSSDEKLFF.

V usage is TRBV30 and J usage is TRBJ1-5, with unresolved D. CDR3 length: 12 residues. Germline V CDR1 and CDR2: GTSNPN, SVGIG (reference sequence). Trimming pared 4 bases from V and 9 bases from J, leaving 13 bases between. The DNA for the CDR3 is TGTGCCTGGAACAGCCCCAGGTCGCCCCAGCATTTT. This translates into CAWNSPRSPQHF. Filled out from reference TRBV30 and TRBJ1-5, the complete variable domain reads SQTIHQWPATLVQPVGSPLSLECTVEGTSNPNLYWYRQAAGRGLQLLFYSVGIGQISSEVPQNLSASRPQDRQFILSSKKLLLSDSGFYLCAWNSPRSPQHFGDGTRLSIL.

CDR3 nucleotides: TGTGCCAGCAGCACTCCGGACGGAACCTACGAGCAGTACTTC. It is translated as CASSTPDGTYEQYF. The genes are TRBV6-5 and TRBJ2-7; D is unclear. The V end was cut by 6 bases, the J end by 2 bases, with 14 bases between. Germline values: CDR1 MNHEY, CDR2 SVGAGI. The CDR3 totals 14 residues.

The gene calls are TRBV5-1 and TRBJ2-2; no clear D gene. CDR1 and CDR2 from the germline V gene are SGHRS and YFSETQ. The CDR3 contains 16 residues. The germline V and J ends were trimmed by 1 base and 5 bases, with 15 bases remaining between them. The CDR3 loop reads CASSLRPGGETGELFF. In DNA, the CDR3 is TGCGCCAGCAGCTTGAGACCCGGTGGAGAGACCGGGGAGCTGTTTTTT.

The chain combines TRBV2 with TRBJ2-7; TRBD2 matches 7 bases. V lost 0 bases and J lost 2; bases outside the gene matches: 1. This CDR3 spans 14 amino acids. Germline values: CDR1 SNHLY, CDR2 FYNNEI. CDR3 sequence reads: CASSEAGGPYEQYF. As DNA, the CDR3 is TGTGCCAGCAGTGAAGCGGGAGGGCCCTACGAGCAGTACTTC.

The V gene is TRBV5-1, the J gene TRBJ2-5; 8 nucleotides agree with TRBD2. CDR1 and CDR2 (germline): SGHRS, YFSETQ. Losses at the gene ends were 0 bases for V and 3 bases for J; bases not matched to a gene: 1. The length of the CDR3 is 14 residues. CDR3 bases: TGCGCCAGCAGCTTGGGGCGGGAGGAAGAGACCCAGTACTTC. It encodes CASSLGREEETQYF.

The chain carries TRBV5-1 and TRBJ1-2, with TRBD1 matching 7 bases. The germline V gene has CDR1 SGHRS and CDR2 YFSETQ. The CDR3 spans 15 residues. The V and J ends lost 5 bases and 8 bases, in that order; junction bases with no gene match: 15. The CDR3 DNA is TGCGCCAGCAGGCCTCTGCCAGGGGGAGCTTACGGCTACACCTTC. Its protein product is CASRPLPGGAYGYTF.

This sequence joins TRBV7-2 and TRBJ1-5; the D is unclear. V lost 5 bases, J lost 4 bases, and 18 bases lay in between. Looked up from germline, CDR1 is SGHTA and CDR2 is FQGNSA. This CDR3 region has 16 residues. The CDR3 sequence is CASSPGVGGRNQPQHF. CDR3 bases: TGTGCCAGCAGCCCCGGGGTAGGAGGGCGGAATCAGCCCCAGCATTTT.

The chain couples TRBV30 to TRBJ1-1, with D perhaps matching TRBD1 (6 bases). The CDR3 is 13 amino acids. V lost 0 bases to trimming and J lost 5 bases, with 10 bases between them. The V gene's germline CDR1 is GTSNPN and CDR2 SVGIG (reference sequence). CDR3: CAWSVDRGTEAFF. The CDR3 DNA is TGTGCCTGGAGTGTAGATAGGGGGACTGAAGCTTTCTTT.

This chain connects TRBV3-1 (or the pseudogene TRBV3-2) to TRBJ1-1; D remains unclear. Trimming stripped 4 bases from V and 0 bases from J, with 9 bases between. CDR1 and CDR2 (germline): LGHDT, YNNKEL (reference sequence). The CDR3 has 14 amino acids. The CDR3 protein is CASSLGVMNTEAFF. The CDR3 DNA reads TGTGCCAGCAGCCTCGGAGTTATGAACACTGAAGCTTTCTTT.

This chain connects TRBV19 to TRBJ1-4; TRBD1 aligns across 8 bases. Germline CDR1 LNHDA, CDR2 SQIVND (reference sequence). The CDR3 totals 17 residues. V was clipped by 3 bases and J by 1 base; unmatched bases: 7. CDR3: CASSMSRTGKTNEKLFF. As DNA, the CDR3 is TGTGCCAGTAGTATGTCCCGGACAGGGAAAACTAATGAAAAACTGTTTTTT. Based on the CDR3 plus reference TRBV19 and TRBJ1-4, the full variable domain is DGGITQSPKYLFRKEGQNVTLSCEQNLNHDAMYWYRQDPGQGLRLIYYSQIVNDFQKGDIAEGYSVSREKKESFPLTVTSAQKNPTAFYLCASSMSRTGKTNEKLFFGSGTQLSVL.

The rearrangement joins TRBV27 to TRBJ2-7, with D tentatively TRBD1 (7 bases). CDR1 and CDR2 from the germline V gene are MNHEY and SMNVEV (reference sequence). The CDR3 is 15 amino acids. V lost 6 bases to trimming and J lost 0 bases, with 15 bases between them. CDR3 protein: CASSQPGGSSYEQYF. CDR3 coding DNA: TGTGCCAGCAGCCAACCAGGGGGGAGCTCCTACGAGCAGTACTTC.

The CDR3 DNA reads as TGTGCCAGCAGCCTAAGACAGGGCGACACTGAAGCTTTCTTT. It is translated as CASSLRQGDTEAFF. V usage is TRBV11-3 and J usage is TRBJ1-1; TRBD1 agrees at 7 bases. Per germline, CDR1 SGHNT and CDR2 YENEEA. The V and J ends lost 5 bases and 3 bases, in that order; junction bases with no gene match: 6. There are 14 residues in the CDR3.

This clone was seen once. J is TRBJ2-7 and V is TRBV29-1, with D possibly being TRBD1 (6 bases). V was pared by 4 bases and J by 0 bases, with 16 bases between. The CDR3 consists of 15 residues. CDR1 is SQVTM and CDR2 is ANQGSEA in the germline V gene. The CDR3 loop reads CSVVGWGLSSYEQYF. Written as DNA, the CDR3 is TGCAGCGTTGTGGGTTGGGGGCTAAGCTCCTACGAGCAGTACTTC.

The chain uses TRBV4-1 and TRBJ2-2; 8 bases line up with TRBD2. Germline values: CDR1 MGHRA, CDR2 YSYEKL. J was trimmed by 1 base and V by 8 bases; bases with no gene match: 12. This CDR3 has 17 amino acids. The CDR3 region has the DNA TGCGCCAGCCGCCGGGAGGGGGGACTAGTGAACACCGGGGAGCTGTTTTTT. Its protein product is CASRREGGLVNTGELFF.

This CDR3 reads CASSSRDETANEQFF. CDR3 DNA: TGTGCCAGCAGCTCACGGGACGAGACGGCCAATGAGCAGTTCTTC. The chain uses TRBV9 and TRBJ2-1; D possibly uses TRBD1 or TRBD2 (5 bases each). The CDR3 contains 15 residues. Per germline, CDR1 SGDLS and CDR2 YYNGEE. The germline V and J ends were trimmed by 4 bases and 6 bases, with 17 bases remaining between them.

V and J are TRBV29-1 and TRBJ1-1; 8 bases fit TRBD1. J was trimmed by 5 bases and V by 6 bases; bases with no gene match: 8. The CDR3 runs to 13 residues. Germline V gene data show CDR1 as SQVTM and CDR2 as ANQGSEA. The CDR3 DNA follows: TGCAGCGTCAATGGACAGGGTAGGACTGAAGCTTTCTTT. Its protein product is CSVNGQGRTEAFF.

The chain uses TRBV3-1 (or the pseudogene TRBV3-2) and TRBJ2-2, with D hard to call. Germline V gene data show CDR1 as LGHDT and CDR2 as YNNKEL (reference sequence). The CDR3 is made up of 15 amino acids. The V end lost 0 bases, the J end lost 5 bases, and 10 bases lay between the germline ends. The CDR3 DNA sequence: TGTGCCAGCAGCCAAGATACGTTAGGAACCGGGGAGCTGTTTTTT. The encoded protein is CASSQDTLGTGELFF.

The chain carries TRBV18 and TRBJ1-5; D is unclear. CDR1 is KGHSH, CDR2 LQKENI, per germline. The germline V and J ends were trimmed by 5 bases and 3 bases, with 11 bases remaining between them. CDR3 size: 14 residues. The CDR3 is CASSVRVVNQPQHF. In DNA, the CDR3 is TGTGCCAGCTCAGTGAGGGTGGTCAATCAGCCCCAGCATTTT.

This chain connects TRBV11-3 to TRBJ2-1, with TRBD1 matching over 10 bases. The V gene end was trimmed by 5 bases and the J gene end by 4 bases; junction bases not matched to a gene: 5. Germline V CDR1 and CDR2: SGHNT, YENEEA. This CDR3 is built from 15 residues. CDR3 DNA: TGTGCCAGCAGCACCGACAGGGGGCAGTACAATGAGCAGTTCTTC. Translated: CASSTDRGQYNEQFF.

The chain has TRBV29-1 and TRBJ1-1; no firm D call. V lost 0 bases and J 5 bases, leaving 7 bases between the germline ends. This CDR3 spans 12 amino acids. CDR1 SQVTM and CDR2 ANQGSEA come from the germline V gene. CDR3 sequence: CSVEEIGTEAFF. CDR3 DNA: TGCAGCGTTGAAGAGATTGGAACTGAAGCTTTCTTT.

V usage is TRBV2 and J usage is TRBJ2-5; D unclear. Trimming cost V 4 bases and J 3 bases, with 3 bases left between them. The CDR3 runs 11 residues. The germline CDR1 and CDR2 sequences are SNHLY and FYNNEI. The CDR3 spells CASSVKETQYF. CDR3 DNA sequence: TGTGCCAGCAGTGTAAAAGAGACCCAGTACTTC. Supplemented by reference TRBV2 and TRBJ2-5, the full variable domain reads EPEVTQTPSHQVTQMGQEVILRCVPISNHLYFYWYRQILGQKVEFLVSFYNNEISEKSEIFDDQFSVERPDGSNFTLKIRSTKLEDSAMYFCASSVKETQYFGPGTRLLVL.